The source of this TCR beta chain is a study of identical twins. This clonotype was recorded a few times. Germline CDR1 reads KGHSH; CDR2 reads LQKENI. J lost 0 bases, V lost 4 bases, and 2 bases had no gene match. CDR3 length: 14 residues. TCRdb re-called the 5' RACE reads through MiXCR, storing one row per CDR3 protein. Among roughly 690,000 distinct CDR3 sequences, 5.5% to 6.5% were seen once, and the ten largest hold approximately 2%. The clonotype comes from a man younger than 35 in good health. The rearrangement links TRBV18 to TRBJ2-5; 7 bases match TRBD1. The source material was naive T cells sorted from blood. CDR3 in DNA: TGTGCCAGCTCACTGACAGGGTACCAAGAGACCCAGTACTTC. It codes for CASSLTGYQETQYF.